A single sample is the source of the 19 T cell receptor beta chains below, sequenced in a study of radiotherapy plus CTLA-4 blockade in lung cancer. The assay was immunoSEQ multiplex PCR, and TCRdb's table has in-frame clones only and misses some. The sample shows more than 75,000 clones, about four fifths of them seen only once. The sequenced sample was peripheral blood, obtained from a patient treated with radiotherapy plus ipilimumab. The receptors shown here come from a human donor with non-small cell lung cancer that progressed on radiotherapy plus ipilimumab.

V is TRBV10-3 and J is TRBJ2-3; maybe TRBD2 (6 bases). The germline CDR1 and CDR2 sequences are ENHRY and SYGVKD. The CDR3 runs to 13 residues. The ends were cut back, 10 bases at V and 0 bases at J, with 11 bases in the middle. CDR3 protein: CATLATSTDTQYF. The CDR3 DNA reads TGTGCCACCCTAGCGACTAGCACAGATACGCAGTATTTT.

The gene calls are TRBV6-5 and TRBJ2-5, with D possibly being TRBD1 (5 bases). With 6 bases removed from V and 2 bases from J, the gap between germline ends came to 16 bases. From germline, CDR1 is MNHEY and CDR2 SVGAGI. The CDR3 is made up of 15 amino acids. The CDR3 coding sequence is TGTGCCAGCAGGGAGCCAGGACGGACACAAGAGACCCAGTACTTC. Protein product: CASREPGRTQETQYF.

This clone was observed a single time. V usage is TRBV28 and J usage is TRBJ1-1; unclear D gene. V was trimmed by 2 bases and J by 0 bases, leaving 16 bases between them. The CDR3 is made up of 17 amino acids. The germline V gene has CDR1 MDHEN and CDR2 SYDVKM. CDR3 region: CASSLQSAGILNTEAFF. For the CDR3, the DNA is TGTGCCAGCAGTTTACAATCAGCCGGGATCTTGAACACTGAAGCTTTCTTT.

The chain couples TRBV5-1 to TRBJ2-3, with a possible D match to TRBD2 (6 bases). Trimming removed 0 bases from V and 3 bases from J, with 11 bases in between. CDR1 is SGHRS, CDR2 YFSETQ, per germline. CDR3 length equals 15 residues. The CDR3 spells CASSLAWRDTDTQYF. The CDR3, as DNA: TGCGCCAGCAGCTTGGCTTGGCGGGATACAGATACGCAGTATTTT.

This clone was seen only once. The CDR3 spells CANDRGDYNEQFF. In DNA, the CDR3 is TGTGCCAATGACCGCGGAGACTACAATGAGCAGTTCTTC. The chain couples TRBV7-9 to TRBJ2-1, with D uncertain. Germline CDR1 is SEHNR and CDR2 is FQNEAQ (reference sequence). V lost 10 bases and J 3 bases, leaving 13 bases between the germline ends. The CDR3 contains 13 residues.

DNA of the CDR3: TGTGCCAGCAGCGCTACGGGTGGGGGGAACCCCTATGGCTACACCTTC. This sequence encodes CASSATGGGNPYGYTF. This chain uses TRBV6-6 with TRBJ1-2, with TRBD1 as a possible D gene (5 bases). The germline V gene encodes CDR1 MNHNY and CDR2 SVGAGI (reference sequence). The CDR3 runs to 16 residues. Trimming took off 6 bases at V and 4 bases at J, with 21 bases between the two ends.

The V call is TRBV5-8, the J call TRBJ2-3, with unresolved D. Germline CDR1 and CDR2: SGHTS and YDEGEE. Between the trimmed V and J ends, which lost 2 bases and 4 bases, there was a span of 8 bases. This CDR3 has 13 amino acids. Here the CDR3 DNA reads TGTGCCAGCAGCTTTTCATCGGCAGATACGCAGTATTTT. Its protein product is CASSFSSADTQYF. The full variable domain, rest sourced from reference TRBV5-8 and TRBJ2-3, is EAGVTQSPTHLIKTRGQQATLRCSPISGHTSVYWYQQALGLGLQFLLWYDEGEERNRGNFPPRFSGRQFPNYSSELNVNALELEDSALYLCASSFSSADTQYFGPGTRLTVL.

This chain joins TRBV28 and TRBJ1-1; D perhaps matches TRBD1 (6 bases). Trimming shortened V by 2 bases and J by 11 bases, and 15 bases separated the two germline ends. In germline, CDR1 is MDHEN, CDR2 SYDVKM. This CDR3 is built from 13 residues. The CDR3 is CASSLDGGGGAFF. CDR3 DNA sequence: TGTGCCAGCAGTTTAGATGGGGGGGGCGGGGCTTTCTTT. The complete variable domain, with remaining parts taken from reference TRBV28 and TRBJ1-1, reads DVKVTQSSRYLVKRTGEKVFLECVQDMDHENMFWYRQDPGLGLRLIYFSYDVKMKEKGDIPEGYSVSREKKERFSLILESASTNQTSMYLCASSLDGGGGAFFGQGTRLTVV.

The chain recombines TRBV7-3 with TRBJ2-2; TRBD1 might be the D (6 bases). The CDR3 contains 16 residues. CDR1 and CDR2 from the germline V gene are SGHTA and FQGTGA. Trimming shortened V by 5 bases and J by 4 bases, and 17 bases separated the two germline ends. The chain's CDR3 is CASSRSTGSFTGELFF. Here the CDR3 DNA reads TGTGCCAGCAGCCGGTCTACAGGGTCTTTCACCGGGGAGCTGTTTTTT.

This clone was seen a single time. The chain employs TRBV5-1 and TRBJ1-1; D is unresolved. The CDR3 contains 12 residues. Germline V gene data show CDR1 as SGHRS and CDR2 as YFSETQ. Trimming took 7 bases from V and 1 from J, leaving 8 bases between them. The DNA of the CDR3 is TGCGCCAGCCGGGGTCCGAACACTGAAGCTTTCTTT. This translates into CASRGPNTEAFF.

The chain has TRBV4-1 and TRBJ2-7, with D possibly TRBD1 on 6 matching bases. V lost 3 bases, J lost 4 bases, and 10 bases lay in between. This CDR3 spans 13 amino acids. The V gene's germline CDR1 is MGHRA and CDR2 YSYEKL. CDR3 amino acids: CASSQGAGYEQYF. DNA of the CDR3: TGCGCCAGCAGCCAGGGGGCAGGGTACGAGCAGTACTTC.

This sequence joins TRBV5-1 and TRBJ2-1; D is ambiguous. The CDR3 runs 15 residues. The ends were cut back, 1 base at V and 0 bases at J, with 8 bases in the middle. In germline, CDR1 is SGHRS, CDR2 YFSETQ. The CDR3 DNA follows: TGCGCCAGCAGCTTGACTGGAAGCTCCTACAATGAGCAGTTCTTC. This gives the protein CASSLTGSSYNEQFF. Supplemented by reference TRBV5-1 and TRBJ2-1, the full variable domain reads KAGVTQTPRYLIKTRGQQVTLSCSPISGHRSVSWYQQTPGQGLQFLFEYFSETQRNKGNFPGRFSGRQFSNSRSEMNVSTLELGDSALYLCASSLTGSSYNEQFFGPGTRLTVL.

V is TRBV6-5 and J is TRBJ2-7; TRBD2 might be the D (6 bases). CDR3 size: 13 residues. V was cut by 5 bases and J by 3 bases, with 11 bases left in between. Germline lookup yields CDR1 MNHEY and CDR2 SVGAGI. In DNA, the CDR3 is TGTGCCAGCAGTACTAGGGACTTCTACGAGCAGTACGTC. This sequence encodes CASSTRDFYEQYV.

CDR3 DNA sequence: TGTGCCAGCAGCTTATATACCCGCAGGTCGGGAAAGAGCTCCTACAATGAGCAGTTCTTC. Translation gives CASSLYTRRSGKSSYNEQFF. The rearrangement uses TRBV13 and TRBJ2-1; possibly TRBD2 for D (5 bases). The V end lost 2 bases, the J end lost 0 bases, and 23 bases lay between the germline ends. CDR1 is PRHDT and CDR2 is FYEKMQ in the germline V gene (reference sequence). The CDR3 extends over 20 amino acids.

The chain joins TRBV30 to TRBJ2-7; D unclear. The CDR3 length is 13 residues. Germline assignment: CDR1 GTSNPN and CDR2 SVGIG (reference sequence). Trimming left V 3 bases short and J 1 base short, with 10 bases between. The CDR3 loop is CAWRPEASYEQYV. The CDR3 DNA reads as TGTGCCTGGAGGCCTGAGGCATCCTACGAGCAGTACGTC.

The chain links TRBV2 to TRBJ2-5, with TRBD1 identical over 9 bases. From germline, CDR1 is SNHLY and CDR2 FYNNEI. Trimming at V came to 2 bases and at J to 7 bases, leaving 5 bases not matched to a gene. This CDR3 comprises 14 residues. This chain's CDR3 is CASSEQGQGSTQYF. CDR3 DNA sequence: TGTGCCAGCAGTGAACAGGGACAGGGCTCGACCCAGTACTTC. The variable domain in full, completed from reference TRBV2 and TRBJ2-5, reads EPEVTQTPSHQVTQMGQEVILRCVPISNHLYFYWYRQILGQKVEFLVSFYNNEISEKSEIFDDQFSVERPDGSNFTLKIRSTKLEDSAMYFCASSEQGQGSTQYFGPGTRLLVL.

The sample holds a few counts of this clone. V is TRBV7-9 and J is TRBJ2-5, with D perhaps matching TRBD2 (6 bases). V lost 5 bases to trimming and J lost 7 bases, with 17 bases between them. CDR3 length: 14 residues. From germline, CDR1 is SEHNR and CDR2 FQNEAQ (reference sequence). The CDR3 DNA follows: TGTGCCAGCAGCCCCGGGACGGGAGTGGGGACCCAGTACTTC. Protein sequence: CASSPGTGVGTQYF.

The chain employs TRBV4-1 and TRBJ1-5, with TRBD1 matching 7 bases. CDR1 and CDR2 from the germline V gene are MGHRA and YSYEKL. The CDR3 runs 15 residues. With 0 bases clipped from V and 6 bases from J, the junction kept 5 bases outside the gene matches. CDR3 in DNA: TGCGCCAGCAGCCAAGATCAGGCAGGGGGTCAGCCCCAGCATTTT. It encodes CASSQDQAGGQPQHF.

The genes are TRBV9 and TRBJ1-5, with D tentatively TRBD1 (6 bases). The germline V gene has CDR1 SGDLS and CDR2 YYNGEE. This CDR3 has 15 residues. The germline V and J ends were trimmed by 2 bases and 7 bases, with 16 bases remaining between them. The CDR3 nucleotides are TGTGCCAGCAGCGTCGGAGCAGGGGTGGGGCAGCCCCAGCATTTT. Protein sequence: CASSVGAGVGQPQHF.